This TCR beta chain was profiled in a study of untreated major depressive disorder. The length of the CDR3 is 12 residues. V dropped 4 bases and J dropped 7 bases, with 9 bases sitting between them. Germline V gene data show CDR1 as SGHRS and CDR2 as YFSETQ. The repertoire was sequenced with immunoSEQ multiplex PCR; TCRdb's copy has only in-frame clones and lacks some. This sample has about 21,000 clones, with 80% to 95% found just once. The rearrangement links TRBV5-1 to TRBJ2-1, with TRBD1 as a possible D gene (6 bases). The sequencing sample was made of CD4+ T cells from PBMCs. The TCR sequence derives from a man aged 30 to 45 in good health. The chain's CDR3 is CASSIQGNEQFF. In DNA, the CDR3 is TGCGCCAGCAGCATCCAGGGGAATGAGCAGTTCTTC.